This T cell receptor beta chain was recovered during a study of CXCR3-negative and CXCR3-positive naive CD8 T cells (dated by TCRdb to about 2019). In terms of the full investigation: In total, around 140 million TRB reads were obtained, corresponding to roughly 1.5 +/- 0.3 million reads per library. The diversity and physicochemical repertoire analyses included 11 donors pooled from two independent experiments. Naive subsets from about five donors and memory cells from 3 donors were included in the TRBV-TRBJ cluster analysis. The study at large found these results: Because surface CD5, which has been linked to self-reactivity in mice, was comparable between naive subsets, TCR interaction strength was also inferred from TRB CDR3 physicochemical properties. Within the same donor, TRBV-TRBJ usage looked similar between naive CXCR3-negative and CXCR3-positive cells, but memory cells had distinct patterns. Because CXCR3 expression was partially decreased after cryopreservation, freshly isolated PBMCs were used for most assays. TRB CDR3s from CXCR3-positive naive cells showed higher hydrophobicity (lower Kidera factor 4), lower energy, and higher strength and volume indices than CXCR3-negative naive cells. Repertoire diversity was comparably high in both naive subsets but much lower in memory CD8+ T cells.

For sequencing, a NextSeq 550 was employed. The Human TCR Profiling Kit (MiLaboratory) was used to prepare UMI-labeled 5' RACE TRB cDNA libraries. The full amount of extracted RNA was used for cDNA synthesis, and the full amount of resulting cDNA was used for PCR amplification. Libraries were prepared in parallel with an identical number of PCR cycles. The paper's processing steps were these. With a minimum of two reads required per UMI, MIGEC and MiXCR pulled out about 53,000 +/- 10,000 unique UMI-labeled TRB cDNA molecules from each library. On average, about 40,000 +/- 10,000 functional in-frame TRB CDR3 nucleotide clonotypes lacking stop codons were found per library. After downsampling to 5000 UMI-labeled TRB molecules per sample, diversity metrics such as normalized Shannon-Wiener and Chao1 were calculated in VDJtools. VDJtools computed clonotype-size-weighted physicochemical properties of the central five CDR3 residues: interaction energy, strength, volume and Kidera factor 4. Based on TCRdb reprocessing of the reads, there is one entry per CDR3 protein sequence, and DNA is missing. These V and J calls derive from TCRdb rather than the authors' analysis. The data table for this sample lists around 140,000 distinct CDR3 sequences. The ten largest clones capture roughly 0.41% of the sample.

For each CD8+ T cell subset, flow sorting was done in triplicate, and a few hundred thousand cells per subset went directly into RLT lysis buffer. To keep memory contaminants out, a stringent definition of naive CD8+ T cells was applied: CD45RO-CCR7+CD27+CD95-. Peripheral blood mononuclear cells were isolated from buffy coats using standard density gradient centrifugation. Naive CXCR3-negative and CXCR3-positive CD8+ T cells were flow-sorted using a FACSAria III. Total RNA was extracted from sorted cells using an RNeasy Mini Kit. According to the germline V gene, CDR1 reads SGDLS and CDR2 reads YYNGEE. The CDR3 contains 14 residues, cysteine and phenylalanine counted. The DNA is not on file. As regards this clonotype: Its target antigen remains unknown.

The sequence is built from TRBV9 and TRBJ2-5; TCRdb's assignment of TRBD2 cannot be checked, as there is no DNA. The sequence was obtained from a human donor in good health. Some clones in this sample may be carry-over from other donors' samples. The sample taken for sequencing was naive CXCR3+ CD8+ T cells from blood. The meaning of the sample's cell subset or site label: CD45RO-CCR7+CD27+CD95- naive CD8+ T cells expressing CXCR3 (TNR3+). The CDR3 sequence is CASSVDSGMKTQYF.